Sequencing of this T cell receptor beta chain was carried out in a study of shared clonotypes between healthy human individuals. Repertoires were generated with immunoSEQ multiplex PCR, while TCRdb's copy carries only in-frame clones and drops some. The repertoire holds around 940,000 clones, with over 75% as singletons. Trimming left V 4 bases short and J 2 bases short, with 11 bases between. Germline CDR1 and CDR2: ENHRY and SYGVKD. The CDR3 runs 14 residues. Splitting the CD4+ cells yielded a CD45RA+ naive subset and a CD45RA-negative memory subset. The sequence derives from a man aged 18 to 29 in good health. V gene TRBV10-3 combines with J gene TRBJ2-5; D gene unclear. The specimen sequenced was memory CD4+ T cells sorted from blood. Described subset: CD45RA-negative fraction. The CDR3 DNA is TGTGCCATCAGTGTTGCAAACTCGCAAGAGACCCAGTACTTC. Translation: CAISVANSQETQYF.